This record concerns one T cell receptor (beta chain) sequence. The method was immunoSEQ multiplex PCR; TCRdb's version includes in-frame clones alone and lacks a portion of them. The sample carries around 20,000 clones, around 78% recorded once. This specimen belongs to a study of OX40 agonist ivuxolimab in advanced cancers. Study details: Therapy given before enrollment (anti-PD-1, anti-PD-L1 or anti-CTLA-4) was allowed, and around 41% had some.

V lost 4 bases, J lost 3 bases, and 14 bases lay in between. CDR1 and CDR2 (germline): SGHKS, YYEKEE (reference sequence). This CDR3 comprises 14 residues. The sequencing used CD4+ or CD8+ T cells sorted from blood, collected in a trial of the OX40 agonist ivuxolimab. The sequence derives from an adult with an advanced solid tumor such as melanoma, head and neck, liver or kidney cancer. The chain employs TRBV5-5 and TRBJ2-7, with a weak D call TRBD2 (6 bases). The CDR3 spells CASSQQEGGYEQYF. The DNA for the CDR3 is TGTGCCAGCAGCCAGCAAGAGGGAGGCTACGAGCAGTACTTC. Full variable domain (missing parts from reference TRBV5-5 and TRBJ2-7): DAGVTQSPTHLIKTRGQQVTLRCSPISGHKSVSWYQQVLGQGPQFIFQYYEKEERGRGNFPDRFSARQFPNYSSELNVNALLLGDSALYLCASSQQEGGYEQYFGPGTRLTVT.